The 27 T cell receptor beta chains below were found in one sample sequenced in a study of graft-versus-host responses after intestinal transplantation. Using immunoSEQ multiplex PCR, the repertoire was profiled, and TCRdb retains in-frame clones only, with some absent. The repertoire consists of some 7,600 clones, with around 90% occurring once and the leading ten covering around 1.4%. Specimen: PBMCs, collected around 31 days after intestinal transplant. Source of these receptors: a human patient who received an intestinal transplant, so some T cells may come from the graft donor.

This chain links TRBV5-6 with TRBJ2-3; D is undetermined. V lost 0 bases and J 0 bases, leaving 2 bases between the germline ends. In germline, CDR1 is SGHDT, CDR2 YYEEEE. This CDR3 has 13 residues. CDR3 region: CASSLDSTDTQYF. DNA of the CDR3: TGTGCCAGCAGCTTGGACAGCACAGATACGCAGTATTTT. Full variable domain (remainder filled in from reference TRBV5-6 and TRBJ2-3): DAGVTQSPTHLIKTRGQQVTLRCSPKSGHDTVSWYQQALGQGPQFIFQYYEEEERQRGNFPDRFSGHQFPNYSSELNVNALLLGDSALYLCASSLDSTDTQYFGPGTRLTVL.

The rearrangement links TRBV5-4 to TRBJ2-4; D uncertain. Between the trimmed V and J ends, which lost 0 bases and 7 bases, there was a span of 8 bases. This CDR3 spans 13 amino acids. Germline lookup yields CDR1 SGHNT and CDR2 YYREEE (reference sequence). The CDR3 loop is CASSLGSENIQYF. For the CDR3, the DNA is TGTGCCAGCAGCTTGGGTTCAGAGAACATTCAGTACTTC.

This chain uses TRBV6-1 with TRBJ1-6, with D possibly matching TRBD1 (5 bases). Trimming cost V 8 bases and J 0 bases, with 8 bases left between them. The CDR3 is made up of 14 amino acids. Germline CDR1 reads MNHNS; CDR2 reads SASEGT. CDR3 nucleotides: TGTGCCAGCTCGGGACGCTCCTATAATTCACCCCTCCACTTT. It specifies CASSGRSYNSPLHF.

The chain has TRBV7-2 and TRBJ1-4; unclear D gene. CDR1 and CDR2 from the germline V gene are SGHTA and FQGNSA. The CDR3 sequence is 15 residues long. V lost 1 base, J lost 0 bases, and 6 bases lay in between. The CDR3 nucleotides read TGTGCCAGCAGCTTAGACATTGCAACTAATGAAAAACTGTTTTTT. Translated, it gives CASSLDIATNEKLFF.

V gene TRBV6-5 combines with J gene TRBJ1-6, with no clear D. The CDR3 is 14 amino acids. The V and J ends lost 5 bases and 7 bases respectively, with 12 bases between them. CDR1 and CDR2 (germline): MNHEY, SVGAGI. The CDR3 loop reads CASSVSGINSPLHF. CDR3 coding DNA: TGTGCCAGCAGTGTGAGCGGGATAAATTCACCCCTCCACTTT.

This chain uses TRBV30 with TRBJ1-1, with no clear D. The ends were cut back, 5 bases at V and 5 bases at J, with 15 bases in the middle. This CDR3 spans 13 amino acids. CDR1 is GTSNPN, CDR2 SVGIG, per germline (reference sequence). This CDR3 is CAWVNDGITEAFF. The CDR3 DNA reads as TGTGCCTGGGTGAACGATGGGATAACTGAAGCTTTCTTT. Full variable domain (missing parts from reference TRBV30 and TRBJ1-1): SQTIHQWPATLVQPVGSPLSLECTVEGTSNPNLYWYRQAAGRGLQLLFYSVGIGQISSEVPQNLSASRPQDRQFILSSKKLLLSDSGFYLCAWVNDGITEAFFGQGTRLTVV.

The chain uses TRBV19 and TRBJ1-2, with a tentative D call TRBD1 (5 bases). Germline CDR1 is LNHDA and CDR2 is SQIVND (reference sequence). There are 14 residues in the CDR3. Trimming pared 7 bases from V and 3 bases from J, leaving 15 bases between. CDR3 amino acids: CASKSPGRYYGYTF. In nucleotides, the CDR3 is TGTGCCAGTAAATCCCCAGGGCGATACTATGGCTACACCTTC.

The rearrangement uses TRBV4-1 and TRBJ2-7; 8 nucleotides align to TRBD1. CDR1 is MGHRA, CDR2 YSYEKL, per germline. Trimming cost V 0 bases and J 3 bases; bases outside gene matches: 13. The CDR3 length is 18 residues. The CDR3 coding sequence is TGCGCCAGCAGCCAAGAAGGTATAGGGACAGGCGACCTCTACGAGCAGTACTTC. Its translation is CASSQEGIGTGDLYEQYF.

The CDR3 sequence is CTSSQDLGVGGEPQHF. The DNA of the CDR3 is TGCACCAGCAGCCAAGATCTGGGGGTGGGAGGAGAGCCCCAGCATTTT. The rearrangement links TRBV1 to TRBJ1-5. TRBV1 is a pseudogene. This CDR3 spans 16 amino acids.

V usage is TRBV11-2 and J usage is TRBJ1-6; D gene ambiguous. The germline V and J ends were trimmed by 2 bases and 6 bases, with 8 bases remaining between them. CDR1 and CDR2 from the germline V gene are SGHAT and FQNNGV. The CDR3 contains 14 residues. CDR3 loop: CASSLSGINSPLHF. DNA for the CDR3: TGTGCCAGCAGCTTATCAGGAATTAATTCACCCCTCCACTTT.

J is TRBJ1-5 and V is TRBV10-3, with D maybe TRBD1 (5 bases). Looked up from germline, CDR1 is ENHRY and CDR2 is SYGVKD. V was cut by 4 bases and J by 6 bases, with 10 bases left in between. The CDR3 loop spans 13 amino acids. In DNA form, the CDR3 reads TGTGCCATCAGTGGGGGGGGGAGTCAGCCCCAGCATTTT. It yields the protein CAISGGGSQPQHF.

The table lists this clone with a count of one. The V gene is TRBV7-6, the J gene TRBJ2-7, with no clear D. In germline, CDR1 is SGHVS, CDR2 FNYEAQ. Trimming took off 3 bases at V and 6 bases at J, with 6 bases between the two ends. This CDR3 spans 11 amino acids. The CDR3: CASSFSVEQYF. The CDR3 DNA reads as TGTGCCAGCAGCTTTTCAGTCGAGCAGTACTTC.

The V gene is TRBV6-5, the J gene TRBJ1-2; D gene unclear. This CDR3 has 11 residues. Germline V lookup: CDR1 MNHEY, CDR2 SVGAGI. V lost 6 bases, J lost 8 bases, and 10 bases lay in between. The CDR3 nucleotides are TGTGCCAGCAGCCACGGCGGGGGCTACACCTTC. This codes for CASSHGGGYTF.

The CDR3: CASSTGQGSYGYTF. CDR3 bases: TGTGCCAGTAGTACGGGACAGGGATCCTATGGCTACACCTTC. V and J are TRBV19 and TRBJ1-2; TRBD1 aligns across 9 bases. Germline values: CDR1 LNHDA, CDR2 SQIVND (reference sequence). V was clipped by 4 bases and J by 4 bases; unmatched bases: 4. There are 14 residues in the CDR3. The full variable domain, rest sourced from reference TRBV19 and TRBJ1-2, is DGGITQSPKYLFRKEGQNVTLSCEQNLNHDAMYWYRQDPGQGLRLIYYSQIVNDFQKGDIAEGYSVSREKKESFPLTVTSAQKNPTAFYLCASSTGQGSYGYTFGSGTRLTVV.

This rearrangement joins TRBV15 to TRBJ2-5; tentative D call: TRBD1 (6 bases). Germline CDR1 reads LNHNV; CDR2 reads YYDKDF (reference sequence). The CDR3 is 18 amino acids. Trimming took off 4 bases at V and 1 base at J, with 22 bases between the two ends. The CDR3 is CATSTPVLGHEPQETQYF. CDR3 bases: TGTGCCACCAGCACCCCCGTCCTGGGACACGAACCCCAAGAGACCCAGTACTTC.

CDR3 region: CASSLEGGAIGYTF. In nucleotides, the CDR3 is TGCGCCAGCAGCTTGGAAGGGGGGGCTATAGGCTACACCTTC. The chain carries TRBV5-1 and TRBJ1-2; maybe TRBD1 (6 bases). Trimming took off 0 bases at V and 8 bases at J, with 14 bases between the two ends. The CDR3 consists of 14 residues. The V gene's germline CDR1 is SGHRS and CDR2 YFSETQ.

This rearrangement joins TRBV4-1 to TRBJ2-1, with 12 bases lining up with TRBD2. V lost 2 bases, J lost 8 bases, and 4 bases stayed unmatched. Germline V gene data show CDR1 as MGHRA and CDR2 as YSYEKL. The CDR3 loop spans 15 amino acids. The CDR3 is CASSQRLAGDDEQFF. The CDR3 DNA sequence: TGCGCCAGCAGCCAAAGACTAGCGGGGGACGATGAGCAGTTCTTC.

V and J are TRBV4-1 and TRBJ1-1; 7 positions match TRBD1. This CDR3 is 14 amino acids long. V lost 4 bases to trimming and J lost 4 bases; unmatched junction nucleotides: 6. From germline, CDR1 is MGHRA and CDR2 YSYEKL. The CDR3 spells CASSPLQGPTEAFF. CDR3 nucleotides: TGCGCCAGCAGCCCGTTACAGGGGCCCACTGAAGCTTTCTTT.

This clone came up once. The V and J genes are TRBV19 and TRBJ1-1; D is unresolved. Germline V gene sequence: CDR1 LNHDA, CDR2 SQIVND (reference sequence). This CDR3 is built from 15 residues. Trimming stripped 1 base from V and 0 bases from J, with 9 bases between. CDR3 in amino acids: CASSIGGEVNTEAFF. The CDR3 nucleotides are TGTGCCAGTAGTATAGGCGGGGAAGTGAACACTGAAGCTTTCTTT.

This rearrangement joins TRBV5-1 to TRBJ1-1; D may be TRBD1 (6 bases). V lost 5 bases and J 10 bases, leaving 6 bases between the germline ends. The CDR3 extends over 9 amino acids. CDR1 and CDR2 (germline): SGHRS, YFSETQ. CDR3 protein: CASRDRAFF. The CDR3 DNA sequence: TGCGCCAGCAGGGACAGAGCTTTCTTT.

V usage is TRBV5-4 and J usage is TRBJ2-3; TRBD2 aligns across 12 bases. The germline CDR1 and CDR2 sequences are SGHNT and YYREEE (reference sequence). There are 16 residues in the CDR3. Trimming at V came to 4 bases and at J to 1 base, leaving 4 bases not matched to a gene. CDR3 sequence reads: CASSGRLAGGTDTQYF. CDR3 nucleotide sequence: TGTGCCAGCAGCGGGAGACTAGCGGGGGGCACAGATACGCAGTATTTT.

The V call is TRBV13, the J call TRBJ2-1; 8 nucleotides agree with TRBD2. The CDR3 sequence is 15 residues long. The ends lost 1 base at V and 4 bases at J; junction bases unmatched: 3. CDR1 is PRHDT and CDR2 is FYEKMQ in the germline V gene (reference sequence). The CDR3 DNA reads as TGTGCCAGCAGCTTAGATAGCGGGGTTTACAATGAGCAGTTCTTC. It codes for CASSLDSGVYNEQFF.

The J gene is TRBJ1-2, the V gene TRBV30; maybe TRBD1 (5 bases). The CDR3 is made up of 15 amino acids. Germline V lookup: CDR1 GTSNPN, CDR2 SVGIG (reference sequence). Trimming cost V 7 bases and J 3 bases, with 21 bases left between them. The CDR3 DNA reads TGTGCCTCCCATTGGGTGGGGGAAGGGGACTATGGCTACACCTTC. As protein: CASHWVGEGDYGYTF. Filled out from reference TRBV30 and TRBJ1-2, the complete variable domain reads SQTIHQWPATLVQPVGSPLSLECTVEGTSNPNLYWYRQAAGRGLQLLFYSVGIGQISSEVPQNLSASRPQDRQFILSSKKLLLSDSGFYLCASHWVGEGDYGYTFGSGTRLTVV.

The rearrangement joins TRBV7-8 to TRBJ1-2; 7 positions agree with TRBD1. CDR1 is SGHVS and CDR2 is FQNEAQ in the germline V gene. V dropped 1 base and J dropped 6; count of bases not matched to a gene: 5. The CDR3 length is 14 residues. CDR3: CASSLGRGLNGYTF. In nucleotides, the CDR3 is TGTGCCAGCAGCTTAGGAAGGGGGCTGAATGGCTACACCTTC.

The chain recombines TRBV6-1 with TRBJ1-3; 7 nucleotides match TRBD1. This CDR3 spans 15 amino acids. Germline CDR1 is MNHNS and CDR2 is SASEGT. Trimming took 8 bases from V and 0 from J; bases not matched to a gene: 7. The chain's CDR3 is CASGIQGISGNTIYF. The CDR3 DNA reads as TGTGCCAGCGGGATACAGGGGATCTCTGGAAACACCATATATTTT.

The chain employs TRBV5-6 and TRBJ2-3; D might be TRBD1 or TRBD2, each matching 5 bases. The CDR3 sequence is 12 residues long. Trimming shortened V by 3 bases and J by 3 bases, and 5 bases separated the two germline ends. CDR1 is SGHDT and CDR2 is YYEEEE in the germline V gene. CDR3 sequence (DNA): TGTGCCAGCAGCTGGGGGACAGATACGCAGTATTTT. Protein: CASSWGTDTQYF.

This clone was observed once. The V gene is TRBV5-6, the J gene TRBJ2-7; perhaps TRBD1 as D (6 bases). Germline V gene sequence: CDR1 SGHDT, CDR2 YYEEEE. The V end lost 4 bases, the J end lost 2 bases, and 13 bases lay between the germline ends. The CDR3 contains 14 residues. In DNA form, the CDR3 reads TGTGCCAGCAGCCTACCCGGACAGACCTACGAGCAGTACTTC. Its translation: CASSLPGQTYEQYF.